Presented here are 3 T cell receptor beta chains from one specimen sequenced in a study of shared clonotypes between healthy human individuals. Data came from immunoSEQ multiplex PCR; TCRdb stores just in-frame clones and leaves some out. The sample holds around 2.1 million clones, under 97% seen once. Sequenced: naive CD4+ T cells sorted from blood. Subset described: CD45RA+ positively selected. These TCRs come from a young man in good health.

The chain joins TRBV14 to TRBJ1-5; D unresolved. This CDR3 is 20 amino acids long. With 0 bases removed from V and 2 bases from J, the gap between germline ends came to 23 bases. The germline V gene has CDR1 SGHDN and CDR2 FVKESK. CDR3 nucleotide sequence: TGTGCCAGCAGCCAAGAACCCGGCGCCCCCCCTGAGACTGGCAATCAGCCCCAGCATTTT. Amino acids: CASSQEPGAPPETGNQPQHF.

This clone was picked up one time. The genes are TRBV28 and TRBJ1-5; D gene uncertain. Trimming removed 5 bases at V and 7 bases at J, with 15 bases between. The CDR3 runs to 14 residues. Looked up from germline, CDR1 is MDHEN and CDR2 is SYDVKM. The DNA for the CDR3 is TGTGCCAGCAGTCCCACCTCCCAGTTCCAGCCCCAGCATTTT. Translating it yields CASSPTSQFQPQHF.

This chain links TRBV7-2 with TRBJ2-1; 7 positions agree with TRBD2. Germline CDR1 SGHTA, CDR2 FQGNSA. The CDR3 is 16 amino acids. V lost 5 bases, J lost 0 bases, and 7 bases stayed unmatched. The CDR3 region is CASSHLADSSYNEQFF. CDR3 DNA sequence: TGTGCCAGCAGCCACCTAGCGGATAGCTCCTACAATGAGCAGTTCTTC.